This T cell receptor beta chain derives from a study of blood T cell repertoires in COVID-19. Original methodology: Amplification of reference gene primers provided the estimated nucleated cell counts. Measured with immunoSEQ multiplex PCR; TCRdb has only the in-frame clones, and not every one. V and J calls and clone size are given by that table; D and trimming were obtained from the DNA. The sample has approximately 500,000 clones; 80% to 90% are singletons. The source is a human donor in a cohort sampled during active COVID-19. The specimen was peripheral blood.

The CDR3 DNA sequence: TGTGCCAGCAGCTTATCCCCGGGACTTAATGAAAAACTGTTTTTT. This sequence encodes CASSLSPGLNEKLFF. The chain combines TRBV11-1 with TRBJ1-4; TRBD1 is a possible D gene (5 bases). Germline V gives CDR1 SGHAT, CDR2 FQDESV (reference sequence). CDR3 length: 15 amino acids. Trimming stripped 2 bases from V and 4 bases from J, with 11 bases between. Variable domain in full (rest from reference TRBV11-1 and TRBJ1-4): EAEVAQSPRYKITEKSQAVAFWCDPISGHATLYWYRQILGQGPELLVQFQDESVVDDSQLPKDRFSAERLKGVDSTLKIQPAELGDSAMYLCASSLSPGLNEKLFFGSGTQLSVL.